This entry concerns a single TCR beta chain. Assay used: immunoSEQ multiplex PCR; TCRdb lists only in-frame clones, some missing. The table records more than 1.2 million clones, about 98.5% of them present only once. The sample originates from a study of shared clonotypes between healthy human individuals. V trimming: 3 bases; J trimming: 8 bases; junction bases outside the gene matches: 12. This CDR3 is built from 16 residues. Germline-derived CDR1 and CDR2 are SGHVS and FQNEAQ. The chain couples TRBV7-8 to TRBJ2-1, with 8 bases aligning to TRBD2. Specimen: naive CD4+ T cells sorted from blood. The subset is: CD45RA+ positively selected. The TCR comes from a man aged 30-40 years in good health. The CDR3 sequence: CASSLRDTTSVDEQFF. In DNA, the CDR3 is TGTGCCAGCAGCTTGAGGGACACGACTAGCGTCGATGAGCAGTTCTTC.